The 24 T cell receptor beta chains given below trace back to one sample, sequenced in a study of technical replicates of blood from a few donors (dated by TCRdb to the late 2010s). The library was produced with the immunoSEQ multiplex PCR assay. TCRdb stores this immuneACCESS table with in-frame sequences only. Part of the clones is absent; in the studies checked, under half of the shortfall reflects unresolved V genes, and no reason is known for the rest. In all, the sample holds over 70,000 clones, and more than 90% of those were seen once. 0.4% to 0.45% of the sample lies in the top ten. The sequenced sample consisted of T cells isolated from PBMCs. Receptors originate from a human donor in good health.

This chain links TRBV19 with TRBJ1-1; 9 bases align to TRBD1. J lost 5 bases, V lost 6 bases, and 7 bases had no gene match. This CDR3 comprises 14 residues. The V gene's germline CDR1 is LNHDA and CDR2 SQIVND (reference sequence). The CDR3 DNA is TGTGCCAGTAGGGACAGGGGAATTGGGACTGAAGCTTTCTTT. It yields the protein CASRDRGIGTEAFF.

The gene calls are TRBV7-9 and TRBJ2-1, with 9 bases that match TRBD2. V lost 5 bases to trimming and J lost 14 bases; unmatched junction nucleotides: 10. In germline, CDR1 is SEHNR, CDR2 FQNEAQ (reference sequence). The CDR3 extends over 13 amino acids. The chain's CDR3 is CASSPMGGTSKFF. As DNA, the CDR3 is TGTGCCAGCAGCCCCATGGGTGGGACTAGCAAGTTCTTC.

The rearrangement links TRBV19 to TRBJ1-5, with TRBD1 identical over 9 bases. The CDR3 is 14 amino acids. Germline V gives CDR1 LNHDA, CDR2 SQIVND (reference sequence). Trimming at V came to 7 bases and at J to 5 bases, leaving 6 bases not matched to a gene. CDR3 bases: TGTGCCAGTACCCCGGGACAGGGATATCAGCCCCAGCATTTT. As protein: CASTPGQGYQPQHF.

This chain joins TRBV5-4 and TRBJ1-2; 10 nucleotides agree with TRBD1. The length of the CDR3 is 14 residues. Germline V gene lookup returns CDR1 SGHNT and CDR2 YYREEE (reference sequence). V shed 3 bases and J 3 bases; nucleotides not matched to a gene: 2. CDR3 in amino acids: CASSSGTGDYGYTF. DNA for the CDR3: TGTGCCAGCAGCTCCGGGACAGGGGACTATGGCTACACCTTC.

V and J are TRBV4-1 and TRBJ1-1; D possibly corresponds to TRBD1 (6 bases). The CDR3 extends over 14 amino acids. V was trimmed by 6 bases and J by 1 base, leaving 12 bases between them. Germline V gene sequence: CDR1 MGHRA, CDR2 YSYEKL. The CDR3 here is CASRTGHRNTEAFF. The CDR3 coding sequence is TGCGCCAGCAGAACGGGACACCGGAACACTGAAGCTTTCTTT.

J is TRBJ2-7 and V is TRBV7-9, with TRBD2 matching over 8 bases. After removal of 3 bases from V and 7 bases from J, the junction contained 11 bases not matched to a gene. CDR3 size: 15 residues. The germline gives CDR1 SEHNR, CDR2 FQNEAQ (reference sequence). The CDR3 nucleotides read TGTGCCAGCAGCTTGGCGGGAGGTTTTGCTCGGGAGCAGTACTTC. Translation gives CASSLAGGFAREQYF. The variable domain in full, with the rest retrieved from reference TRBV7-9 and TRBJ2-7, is DTGVSQNPRHKITKRGQNVTFRCDPISEHNRLYWYRQTLGQGPEFLTYFQNEAQLEKSRLLSDRFSAERPKGSFSTLEIQRTEQGDSAMYLCASSLAGGFAREQYFGPGTRLTVT.

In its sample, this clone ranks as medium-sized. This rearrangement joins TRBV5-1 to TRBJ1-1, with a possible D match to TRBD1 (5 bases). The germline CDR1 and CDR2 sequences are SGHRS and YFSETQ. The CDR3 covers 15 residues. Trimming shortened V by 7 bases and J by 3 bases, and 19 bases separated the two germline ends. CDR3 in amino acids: CASLEGLGLDTEAFF. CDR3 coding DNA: TGCGCCAGCCTGGAGGGTCTGGGGCTTGACACTGAAGCTTTCTTT. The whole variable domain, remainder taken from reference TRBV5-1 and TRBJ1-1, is KAGVTQTPRYLIKTRGQQVTLSCSPISGHRSVSWYQQTPGQGLQFLFEYFSETQRNKGNFPGRFSGRQFSNSRSEMNVSTLELGDSALYLCASLEGLGLDTEAFFGQGTRLTVV.

The CDR3 is CASSSGHKNEQYF. For the CDR3, the DNA is TGCGCCAGCAGCTCGGGACATAAAAACGAGCAGTACTTC. The chain has TRBV10-2 and TRBJ2-7; D may be TRBD1 (6 bases). Germline V CDR1 and CDR2: WSHSY, SAAADI. The CDR3 is 13 amino acids. V was cut by 6 bases and J by 5 bases, with 14 bases left in between.

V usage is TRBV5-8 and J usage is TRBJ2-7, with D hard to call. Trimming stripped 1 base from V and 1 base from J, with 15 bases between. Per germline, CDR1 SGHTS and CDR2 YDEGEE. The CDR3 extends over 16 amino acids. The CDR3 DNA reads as TGTGCCAGCAGCTTGTCAGCGAGAGAAGGTTCCTACGAGCAGTACTTC. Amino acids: CASSLSAREGSYEQYF.

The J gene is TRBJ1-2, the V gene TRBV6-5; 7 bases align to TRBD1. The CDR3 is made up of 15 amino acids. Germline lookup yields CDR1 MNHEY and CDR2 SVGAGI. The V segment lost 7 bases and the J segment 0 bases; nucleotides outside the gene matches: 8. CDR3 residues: CASTLTGTANYGYTF. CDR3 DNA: TGTGCCAGCACTTTGACAGGGACGGCTAACTATGGCTACACCTTC.

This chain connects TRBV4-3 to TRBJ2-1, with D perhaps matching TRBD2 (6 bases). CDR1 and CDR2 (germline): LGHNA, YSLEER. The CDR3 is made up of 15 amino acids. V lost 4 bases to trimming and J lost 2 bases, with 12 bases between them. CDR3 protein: CASSLFSGPYNEQFF. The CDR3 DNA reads TGCGCCAGCAGCCTTTTTAGCGGTCCCTACAATGAGCAGTTCTTC.

The chain's CDR3 is CASSQGLAGGPHEQYF. In DNA form, the CDR3 reads TGTGCCAGCAGCCAGGGACTAGCGGGAGGGCCCCACGAGCAGTACTTC. V is TRBV4-2 and J is TRBJ2-7; 16 bases map to TRBD2. The V and J ends lost 3 bases and 5 bases, in that order; junction bases with no gene match: 4. The CDR3 covers 16 residues. In germline, CDR1 is LGHNA, CDR2 YNFKEQ.

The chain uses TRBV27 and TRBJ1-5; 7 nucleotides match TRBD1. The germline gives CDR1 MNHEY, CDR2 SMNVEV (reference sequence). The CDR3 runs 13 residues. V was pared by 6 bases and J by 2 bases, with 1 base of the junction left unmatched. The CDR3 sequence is CASRTGGNQPQHF. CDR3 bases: TGTGCCAGCAGAACAGGGGGCAATCAGCCCCAGCATTTT.

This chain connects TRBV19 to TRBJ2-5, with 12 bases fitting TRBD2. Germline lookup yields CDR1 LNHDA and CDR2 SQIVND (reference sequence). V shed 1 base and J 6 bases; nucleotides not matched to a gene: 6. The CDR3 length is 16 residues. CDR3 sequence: CASSIVTSGSRKTQYF. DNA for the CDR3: TGTGCCAGTAGTATAGTGACTAGCGGGAGCAGGAAGACCCAGTACTTC.

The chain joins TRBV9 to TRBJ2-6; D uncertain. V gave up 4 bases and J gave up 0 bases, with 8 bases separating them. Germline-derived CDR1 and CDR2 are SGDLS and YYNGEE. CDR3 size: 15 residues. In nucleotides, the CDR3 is TGTGCCAGCAGCCATGACAACTCTGGGGCCAACGTCCTGACTTTC. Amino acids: CASSHDNSGANVLTF.

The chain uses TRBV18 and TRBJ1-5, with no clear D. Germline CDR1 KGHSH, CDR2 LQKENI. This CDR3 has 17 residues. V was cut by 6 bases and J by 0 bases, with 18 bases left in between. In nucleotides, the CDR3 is TGTGCCAGCTCCCTCCGGTACGACTTAAATAGCAATCAGCCCCAGCATTTT. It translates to CASSLRYDLNSNQPQHF.

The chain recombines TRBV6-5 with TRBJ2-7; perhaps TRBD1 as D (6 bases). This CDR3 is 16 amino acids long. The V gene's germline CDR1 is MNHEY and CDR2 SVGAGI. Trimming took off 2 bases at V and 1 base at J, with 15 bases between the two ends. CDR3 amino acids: CASSYQIQGPSYEQYF. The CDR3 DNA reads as TGTGCCAGCAGTTACCAGATACAGGGACCATCCTACGAGCAGTACTTC.

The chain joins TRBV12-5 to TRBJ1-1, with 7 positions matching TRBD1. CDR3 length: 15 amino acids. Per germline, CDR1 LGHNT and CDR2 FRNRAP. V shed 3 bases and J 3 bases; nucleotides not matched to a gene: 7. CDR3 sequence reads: CASGFRTGMHTEAFF. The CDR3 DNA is TGTGCTAGTGGTTTCAGGACAGGAATGCACACTGAAGCTTTCTTT.

Written as DNA, the CDR3 is TGTGCCAGCTCACCCGATACTAGCGGGATGGGTACGCAGTATTTT. Protein product: CASSPDTSGMGTQYF. The chain recombines TRBV18 with TRBJ2-3; 10 bases fit TRBD2. J lost 8 bases, V lost 3 bases, and 8 bases had no gene match. CDR1 is KGHSH and CDR2 is LQKENI in the germline V gene. The CDR3 length is 15 residues.

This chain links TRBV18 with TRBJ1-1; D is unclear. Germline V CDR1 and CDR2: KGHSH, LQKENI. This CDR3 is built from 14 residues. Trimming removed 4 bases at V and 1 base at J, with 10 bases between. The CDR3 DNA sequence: TGTGCCAGCTCACAAATCGCGAGGAACACTGAAGCTTTCTTT. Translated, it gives CASSQIARNTEAFF.

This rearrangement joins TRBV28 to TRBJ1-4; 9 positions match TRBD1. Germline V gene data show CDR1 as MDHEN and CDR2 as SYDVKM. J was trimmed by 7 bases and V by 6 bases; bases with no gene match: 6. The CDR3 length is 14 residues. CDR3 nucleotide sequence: TGTGCCAGCAGACAACAGGGGGCGCTTGAAAAACTGTTTTTT. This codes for CASRQQGALEKLFF.

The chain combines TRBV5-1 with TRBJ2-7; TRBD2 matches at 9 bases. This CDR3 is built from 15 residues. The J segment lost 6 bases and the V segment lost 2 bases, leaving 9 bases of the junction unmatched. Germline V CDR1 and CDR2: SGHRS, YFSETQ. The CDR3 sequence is CASSFAGLALSEQYF. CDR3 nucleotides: TGCGCCAGCAGCTTTGCGGGACTAGCTTTATCCGAGCAGTACTTC.

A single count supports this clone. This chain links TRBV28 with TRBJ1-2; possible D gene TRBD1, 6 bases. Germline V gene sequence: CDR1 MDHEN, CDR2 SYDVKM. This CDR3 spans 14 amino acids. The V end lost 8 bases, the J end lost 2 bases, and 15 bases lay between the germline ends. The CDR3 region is CASGLQGMNYGYTF. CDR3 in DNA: TGTGCCAGCGGGTTACAGGGTATGAACTATGGCTACACCTTC.

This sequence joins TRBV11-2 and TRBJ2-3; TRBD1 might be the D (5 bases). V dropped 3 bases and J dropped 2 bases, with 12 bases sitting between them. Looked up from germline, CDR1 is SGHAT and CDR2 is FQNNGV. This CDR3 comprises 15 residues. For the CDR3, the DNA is TGTGCCAGCAGCTTGGACCTAGGGGTCACAGATACGCAGTATTTT. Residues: CASSLDLGVTDTQYF.